The 9 T cell receptor beta chains presented below share a single source sample, sequenced in a study of T cells in Graves' hyperthyroidism and ophthalmopathy. TCR beta CDR3 regions were amplified from RNA. The study used the HTBI primer set for a first-round RT-PCR of the TCR CDR3. A single record per CDR3 protein comes from TCRdb applying MiXCR to the multiplex PCR reads. The sample gives some 300,000 distinct CDR3 sequences, roughly 15% of which show up once; approximately 7.9% is in the top ten. Specimen: blood. Every receptor here comes from a woman in her thirties or forties with Graves' hyperthyroidism.

V gene TRBV20-1 combines with J gene TRBJ2-1; 9 bases match TRBD2. CDR3 length equals 15 residues. CDR1 is DFQATT and CDR2 is SNEGSKA in the germline V gene (reference sequence). Trimming cost V 2 bases and J 2 bases; bases outside gene matches: 4. For the CDR3, the DNA is TGCAGTGCTAGATATAGCGGGAGACCCTACAATGAGCAGTTCTTC. This encodes CSARYSGRPYNEQFF.

This clonotype was detected many times. The chain uses TRBV15 and TRBJ2-1, with D unclear. The CDR3 is made up of 18 amino acids. Germline CDR1 and CDR2: LNHNV and YYDKDF (reference sequence). Trimming removed 1 base from V and 0 bases from J, with 16 bases in between. The CDR3 sequence is CATSRGPSRLVSYNEQFF. The CDR3 DNA follows: TGTGCCACCAGCAGAGGACCAAGCCGTTTGGTCTCCTACAATGAGCAGTTCTTC.

This clonotype was seen repeatedly, ten times or more. This rearrangement joins TRBV12-3 or TRBV12-4 to TRBJ2-2; D might be TRBD1 or TRBD2, each matching 5 bases. There are 14 residues in the CDR3. V was pared by 8 bases and J by 6 bases, with 16 bases between. CDR3 sequence reads: CASPGLAGSGELFF. In DNA form, the CDR3 reads TGTGCCAGCCCAGGCCTAGCAGGGTCCGGGGAGCTGTTTTTT.

This clonotype was detected many times. The rearrangement uses TRBV6-1 and TRBJ1-6; a weak D match, TRBD1 (6 bases). This CDR3 is built from 13 residues. Trimming removed 6 bases from V and 7 bases from J, with 10 bases in between. CDR1 and CDR2 (germline): MNHNS, SASEGT. CDR3 DNA: TGTGCCAGCAGACGACAGGCAAATTCACCCCTCCACTTT. This codes for CASRRQANSPLHF.

This clonotype came up many times. The CDR3 is CSASRREGRETQYF. As DNA, the CDR3 is TGCAGTGCTAGTAGGCGGGAGGGCCGAGAGACCCAGTACTTC. The rearrangement links TRBV20-1 to TRBJ2-5; 9 bases are a match to TRBD2. The V segment lost 3 bases and the J segment 4 bases; nucleotides outside the gene matches: 6. Germline V lookup: CDR1 DFQATT, CDR2 SNEGSKA (reference sequence). The CDR3 runs to 14 residues.

This chain connects TRBV3-1 to TRBJ1-1; D call uncertain. The V gene lost 8 bases and the J gene lost 11 bases, with 18 bases spanning the gap. The germline V gene encodes CDR1 LGHDT and CDR2 YNNKEL (reference sequence). This CDR3 has 12 amino acids. The CDR3 sequence: CASSSADERAFF. The DNA for the CDR3 is TGTGCCAGCTCATCTGCCGACGAGAGGGCTTTCTTT.

This chain connects TRBV4-2 to TRBJ1-3; D uncertain. The CDR3 length is 17 residues. Trimming removed 1 base at V and 0 bases at J, with 13 bases between. In germline, CDR1 is LGHNA, CDR2 YNFKEQ. The CDR3 reads CASSQALGRNSGNTIYF. CDR3 coding DNA: TGTGCCAGCAGCCAAGCCCTCGGACGGAACTCTGGAAACACCATATATTTT.

About this clonotype itself: At one of its ends the junction is not consistent with the germline gene, which may arise from a read error. The rearrangement links TRBV5-1 to TRBJ2-1; D could derive from TRBD1 or TRBD2 (6 bases each). From germline, CDR1 is SGHRS and CDR2 YFSETQ. There are 16 residues in the CDR3. CDR3 loop: CASGLGGISSYNEQFF. As DNA, the CDR3 is TGCGCCAGCGGCTTGGGGGGCATTAGCTCCTACAATGAGCAGTTCTTC.

This clonotype was recorded many times. The gene calls are TRBV7-8 and TRBJ2-5, with D perhaps matching TRBD1 or TRBD2 (6 bases each). V lost 3 bases to trimming and J lost 4 bases, with 12 bases between them. CDR3 size: 14 residues. CDR1 SGHVS and CDR2 FQNEAQ come from the germline V gene. The CDR3 nucleotides are TGTGCCAGCAGCTTCAATTGGGGGGCAGAGACCCAGTACTTC. Amino acids: CASSFNWGAETQYF.